Following are 9 T cell receptor beta chains from one sample sequenced in a study of cytomegalovirus exposure and HLA in healthy donors. 13 Jbeta primers and 60 Vbeta primers were used for the PCR. TCRdb's copy holds only in-frame clones and misses some; the assay was immunoSEQ multiplex PCR. Among about 150,000 clones listed, about 10% were seen once. The sample taken for sequencing was PBMCs. The origin of the receptors is a man in his fifties in good health and CMV-seronegative.

This clone showed up just a few times. The CDR3 DNA is TGTGCCAGCAGCCAAATATCAGGGGCAGCTAACTATGGCTACACCTTC. Translating gives CASSQISGAANYGYTF. The rearrangement joins TRBV14 to TRBJ1-2, with D maybe TRBD1 (6 bases). Trimming cost V 2 bases and J 0 bases, with 13 bases left between them. The CDR3 spans 16 residues. CDR1 and CDR2 from the germline V gene are SGHDN and FVKESK.

This clone was found a few times. The chain is built from TRBV5-1 and TRBJ1-2; D perhaps matches TRBD1 (6 bases). With 4 bases removed from V and 6 bases from J, the gap between germline ends came to 19 bases. The CDR3 is 15 residues long. From germline, CDR1 is SGHRS and CDR2 YFSETQ. CDR3 amino acids: CASSVEQGPTHGYTF. In DNA, the CDR3 is TGCGCCAGCAGCGTAGAACAGGGTCCAACTCATGGCTACACCTTC.

This clone was observed a handful of times. The rearrangement joins TRBV5-8 to TRBJ2-6, with 10 bases that match TRBD2. The junction had 14 bases not matched to a gene; V was cut back by 7 bases and J by 4 bases. The CDR3 is made up of 18 amino acids. Germline values: CDR1 SGHTS, CDR2 YDEGEE. CDR3: CASFSRAGGPLGANVLTF. CDR3 DNA: TGTGCCAGCTTCTCCCGAGCGGGGGGGCCTTTAGGGGCCAACGTCCTGACTTTC.

The genes are TRBV27 and TRBJ1-4; D is ambiguous. Germline V gene sequence: CDR1 MNHEY, CDR2 SMNVEV (reference sequence). This CDR3 has 15 residues. V was clipped by 3 bases and J by 7 bases, with 15 bases between them. In nucleotides, the CDR3 is TGTGCCAGCAGTTTTATTCGAGGAGATCGTGAAAAACTGTTTTTT. Translated, it gives CASSFIRGDREKLFF. The whole variable domain, remainder taken from reference TRBV27 and TRBJ1-4, is EAQVTQNPRYLITVTGKKLTVTCSQNMNHEYMSWYRQDPGLGLRQIYYSMNVEVTDKGDVPEGYKVSRKEKRNFPLILESPSPNQTSLYFCASSFIRGDREKLFFGSGTQLSVL.

The V call is TRBV19, the J call TRBJ2-5; the match to TRBD2 covers 14 bases. V trimming: 10 bases; J trimming: 3 bases; junction bases outside the gene matches: 4. CDR1 is LNHDA and CDR2 is SQIVND in the germline V gene (reference sequence). The CDR3 contains 14 residues. CDR3 sequence reads: CATRGLAGEETQYF. As DNA, the CDR3 is TGTGCCACTCGGGGACTAGCGGGAGAAGAGACCCAGTACTTC.

The rearrangement uses TRBV9 and TRBJ1-2; TRBD1 agrees at 7 bases. The CDR3 spans 12 residues. CDR1 is SGDLS, CDR2 YYNGEE, per germline. Losses at the gene ends were 3 bases for V and 6 bases for J; bases not matched to a gene: 2. CDR3 region: CASSGGTDGYTF. CDR3 in DNA: TGTGCCAGCAGCGGGGGGACAGATGGCTACACCTTC. The full variable domain, with the rest looked up from reference TRBV9 and TRBJ1-2, is DSGVTQTPKHLITATGQRVTLRCSPRSGDLSVYWYQQSLDQGLQFLIQYYNGEERAKGNILERFSAQQFPDLHSELNLSSLELGDSALYFCASSGGTDGYTFGSGTRLTVV.

The chain joins TRBV12-5 to TRBJ1-1; 8 positions match TRBD1. V shed 5 bases and J 11 bases; nucleotides not matched to a gene: 7. From germline, CDR1 is LGHNT and CDR2 FRNRAP. The CDR3 has 12 amino acids. CDR3 amino acids: CASGAQGAGAFF. The CDR3 DNA follows: TGTGCTAGTGGTGCCCAGGGGGCGGGGGCTTTCTTT.

The sample holds a few counts of this clone. The chain employs TRBV2 and TRBJ2-6, with 9 bases matching TRBD1. The V segment lost 7 bases and the J segment 0 bases; nucleotides outside the gene matches: 7. Germline-derived CDR1 and CDR2 are SNHLY and FYNNEI. The CDR3 consists of 17 residues. This CDR3 is CASIPGTGNSGANVLTF. CDR3 sequence (DNA): TGTGCCAGCATTCCTGGGACAGGGAACTCTGGGGCCAACGTCCTGACTTTC. Based on the CDR3 plus reference TRBV2 and TRBJ2-6, the full variable domain is EPEVTQTPSHQVTQMGQEVILRCVPISNHLYFYWYRQILGQKVEFLVSFYNNEISEKSEIFDDQFSVERPDGSNFTLKIRSTKLEDSAMYFCASIPGTGNSGANVLTFGAGSRLTVL.

This clone occurred a few times. The genes are TRBV2 and TRBJ1-2; TRBD1 matches at 8 bases. V was clipped by 4 bases and J by 4 bases; unmatched bases: 5. The germline V gene has CDR1 SNHLY and CDR2 FYNNEI. CDR3 length equals 14 residues. CDR3 in DNA: TGTGCCAGCAGTGTACAGGGGGGTGGCTATGGCTACACCTTC. Its translation: CASSVQGGGYGYTF.